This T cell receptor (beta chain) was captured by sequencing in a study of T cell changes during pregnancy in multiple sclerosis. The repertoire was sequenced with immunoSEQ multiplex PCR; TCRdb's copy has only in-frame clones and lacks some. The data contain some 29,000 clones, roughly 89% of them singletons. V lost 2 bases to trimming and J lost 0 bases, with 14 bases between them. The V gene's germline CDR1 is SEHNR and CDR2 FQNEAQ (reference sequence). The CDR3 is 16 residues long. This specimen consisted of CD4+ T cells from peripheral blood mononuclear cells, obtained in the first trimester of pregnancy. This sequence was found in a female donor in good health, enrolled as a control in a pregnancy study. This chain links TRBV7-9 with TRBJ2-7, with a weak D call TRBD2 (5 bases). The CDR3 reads CASSLMNSGGSYEQYF. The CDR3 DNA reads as TGTGCCAGCAGCTTAATGAATTCAGGAGGCTCCTACGAGCAGTACTTC.